This note documents a single T cell receptor beta chain sequence. These data are taken from a study of CD8 T cells in Susac syndrome. cDNA came from around 0.54 to 1 ug RNA primed by random hexamers. Multiplex PCR with immunoSEQ amplified the TCR beta CDR3 across 54 Vbeta and 13 Jbeta. TCRdb re-called the immunoSEQ multiplex PCR reads through MiXCR, storing one row per CDR3 protein. Of about 180,000 distinct CDR3 sequences in the sample, 85% to 95% were seen once. The length of the CDR3 is 13 residues. The V and J ends lost 0 bases and 6 bases respectively, with 6 bases between them. CDR1 LGHNA and CDR2 YNFKEQ come from the germline V gene.

Input material: CD8+ T cells from PBMCs. This sequence originates from a human donor with multiple sclerosis. The chain has TRBV4-2 and TRBJ1-5; D is perhaps TRBD1 (6 bases). CDR3 in amino acids: CASSQEGGQPQHF. The DNA of the CDR3 is TGTGCCAGCAGCCAAGAAGGGGGTCAGCCCCAGCATTTT.